This T cell receptor (beta chain) emerged from a study of cytomegalovirus exposure and HLA in healthy donors. Only a few counts were recorded for this clone. Its antigen remains unknown. PCR used 60 Vbeta primers and 13 Jbeta primers. Sequenced by immunoSEQ multiplex PCR; TCRdb stores in-frame clones only, minus some. The table includes 150,000 or so clones, 70% detected once. CDR3 size: 14 residues. With V trimmed by 8 bases and J by 6 bases, 9 bases remained unmatched. Looked up from germline, CDR1 is SNHLY and CDR2 is FYNNEI. Study findings and constraints: Some highly shared sequence variants likely arose as a pipeline artifact. TCR beta V segments were, for the most part, productive about 90% or about 30% of the time in an earlier analysis. TCR beta V- and J-gene trimming was later associated with a missense DCLRE1C variant.

The receptor comes from a man aged 18 to 30 in good health and CMV-seropositive. Source material: PBMCs. The chain is built from TRBV2 and TRBJ2-2; 7 nucleotides line up with TRBD1. The DNA of the CDR3 is TGTGCCAGCCAACCCGGGACAGCCTCCGGGGAGCTGTTTTTT. Translating gives CASQPGTASGELFF.